Below, one TCR beta chain is given with its context. This clone has only one observation. Its cognate antigen has yet to be identified. Within one base of it there is no much larger clone, and no base qualities were kept. The data were taken from a study of OX40 agonist ivuxolimab in advanced cancers. Some background on the complete study: Ivuxolimab was an agonistic, fully human IgG2 monoclonal antibody directed against OX40 (CD134), a costimulatory receptor. Intravenous ivuxolimab was administered to patients every 2 weeks at six dose levels: 0.01, 0.1, 0.3, 1.5, 3 and 10 mg/kg. Of the approximately 50 dose-escalation patients, hepatocellular carcinoma was present in about 20, melanoma in approximately 15, renal cell carcinoma in 9 and head and neck cancer in 9. A male proportion of 70% to 90% and a mean age of approximately 55 years, ranging from about 20 to 79, were recorded for the dose-escalation cohort. Prior anti-PD-1, anti-PD-L1 or anti-CTLA-4 therapy was permitted, and checkpoint inhibitors had been received by less than 45% of dose-escalation patients. Partial responses were achieved by three dose-escalation patients, of whom one had hepatocellular carcinoma and two had cutaneous melanoma. Peripheral TCRbeta sequencing aimed to test whether ivuxolimab altered TCR sequence diversity and caused clonal T-cell expansion. The paper reports the monotherapy dose-escalation portion (N of about 50 patients) of the phase I ivuxolimab trial. General conclusions and limits of the study: In the 0.1-3.0 mg/kg groups, partial responders had among the lowest normalized peripheral clonal expansion, particularly in CD8+ T cells. Which antigens the clonally expanded peripheral T cells were specific for was not determined. Low levels of normalized T-cell clonal expansion were also seen in some patients who did not respond. At doses of 0.1 to 3.0 mg/kg, clonal expansion of both CD4+ and CD8+ T cells in blood was seen between baseline and week 6. After ivuxolimab, expanded clones were on average more numerous among CD8+ T cells than among CD4+ T cells.

The trial excluded patients who had a history of autoimmune disease or were on systemic immunosuppression. Peripheral blood for TCR sequencing was collected from all dose cohorts at baseline, on cycle 4 day 1, and on cycle 7 day 1. The samples were drawn from a first-in-human, open-label, multicenter phase I dose-escalation trial of ivuxolimab. Adults with locally advanced or metastatic melanoma, renal cell, hepatocellular, or head and neck squamous cell carcinoma were enrolled in the trial. Before TCR sequencing, CD4+ T cells and CD8+ T cells from peripheral blood were sorted into separate populations. Looking up the germline V gene yields CDR1 MDHEN and CDR2 SYDVKM. Trimming removed 7 bases from V and 5 bases from J, leaving 14 bases between the germline ends. The cysteine opens and the phenylalanine closes a CDR3 of 14 amino acids. The read is trimmed to its CDR3 DNA, 42 bases read in frame from base 1.

Genomic DNA was isolated from the sorted cells so that the TCRbeta CDR3 region could be sequenced. TCRbeta CDR3 regions were sequenced using the immunoSEQ Assay. TCRdb took over this immuneACCESS table, retaining in-frame rearrangements with V and J assigned. Such tables are incomplete; in checked studies, under half of the missing clones stem from an unresolved V gene, and the remainder is unexplained. In all, the sample holds more than 55,000 clones, and 85% to 90% of those were seen once. The ten largest clones capture 11% of the sample. Specimen: CD4+ or CD8+ T cells sorted from blood, collected in a trial of the OX40 agonist ivuxolimab. This TCR was recovered from an adult with an advanced solid tumor such as melanoma, head and neck, liver or kidney cancer. Here the chain combines TRBV28 and TRBJ1-4; the D gene cannot be named for sure. The bases are TGTGCCAGCACCGAAGGCAGTTTGAATGAAAAACTGTTTTTT. Translated, this gives CASTEGSLNEKLFF.